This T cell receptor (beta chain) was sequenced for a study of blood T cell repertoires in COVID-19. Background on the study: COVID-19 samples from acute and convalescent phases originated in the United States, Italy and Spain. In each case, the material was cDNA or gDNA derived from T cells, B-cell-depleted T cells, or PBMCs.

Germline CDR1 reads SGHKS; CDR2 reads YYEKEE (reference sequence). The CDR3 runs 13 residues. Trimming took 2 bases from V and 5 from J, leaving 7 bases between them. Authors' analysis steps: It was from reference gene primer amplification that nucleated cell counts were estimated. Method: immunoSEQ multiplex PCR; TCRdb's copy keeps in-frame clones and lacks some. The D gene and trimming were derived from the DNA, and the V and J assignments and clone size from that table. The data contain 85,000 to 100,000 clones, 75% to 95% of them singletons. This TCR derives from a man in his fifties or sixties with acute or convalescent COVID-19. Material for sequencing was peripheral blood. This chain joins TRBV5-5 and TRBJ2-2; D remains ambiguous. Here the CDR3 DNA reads TGTGCCAGCAGCTTCACAGATACCGGGGAGCTGTTTTTT. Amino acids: CASSFTDTGELFF.